This TCR beta chain came from a study of cytomegalovirus exposure and HLA in healthy donors. The study, taken as a whole, reports: There were several of the most significant clusters that appeared linked to common viral pathogens in a later analysis.

The germline gives CDR1 SGHRS, CDR2 YFSETQ. Trimming took off 5 bases at V and 5 bases at J, with 17 bases between the two ends. The CDR3 totals 14 residues. Concerning this clone: Antigen unknown.

The PCR was carried out with 60 Vbeta primers and 13 Jbeta primers. Assay: immunoSEQ multiplex PCR; the TCRdb copy retains only in-frame clones and omits some. The sample gives 100,000 to 150,000 clones, approximately 84% of which show up once; roughly 4% is in the top ten. The source of this sequence is a man aged 18 to 30 in good health and CMV-seropositive. The rearrangement joins TRBV5-1 to TRBJ2-7, with D tentatively TRBD1 (6 bases). Sample: PBMCs. As DNA, the CDR3 is TGCGCCAGCAGGCAGATCGGACAGTTCCACGAGCAGTACTTC. Amino acids: CASRQIGQFHEQYF.